Listed below are T cell receptor beta chains from one sample, sequenced in a study of beta chain features in type 1 diabetes. Assay used: immunoSEQ multiplex PCR; TCRdb lists only in-frame clones, some missing. The data show around 140,000 clones, with roughly 10% seen just once and 0.6% to 0.9% held by the top ten. Input material: central memory CD4+ T cells from blood. Source of these receptors: a man aged 25-45 years with type 1 diabetes. Each CDR3 is given with its conserved first and last residue. Fields, in order: V gene, D gene, clone size, J gene, CDR3 DNA, CDR3 protein. The D gene is left open where the match is weak. The listing skips clone size in some rows; elsewhere it reads once, few, many or a size class.

>TRBV5-4|TRBD1|few|TRBJ2-2
TGTGCCAGCACCCCCGGAGGGACAGGGTACACCGGGGAGCTGTTTTTT
CASTPGGTGYTGELFF
>TRBV5-6|NA|few|TRBJ2-7
TGTGCCAGCAGCTTGGACGGGGCCGGGAGCGAGCAGTACTTC
CASSLDGAGSEQYF
>TRBV5-1|NA|NA|TRBJ2-3
TGCGCCAGCAGCCTTGGACAAACCTTTGATACGCAGTATTTT
CASSLGQTFDTQYF
>TRBV18|TRBD1|NA|TRBJ2-7
TGTGCCAGCTCACCTCCGGGACAGGGGAACTACGAGCAGTACTTC
CASSPPGQGNYEQYF
>TRBV5-1|TRBD2|few|TRBJ2-5
TGCGCCAGCAGCGCGGTCGGACTAGCCTACGGAGAGACCCAGTACTTC
CASSAVGLAYGETQYF
>TRBV6-5|NA|NA|TRBJ1-2
TGTGCCAGCAAGGAGGGGACGTCCTCTAACTATGGCTACACCTTC
CASKEGTSSNYGYTF
>TRBV6-1|TRBD1|NA|TRBJ2-7
TGTGCCAGCAGTGTGCAACAGGGGTACTACGAGCAGTACTTC
CASSVQQGYYEQYF
>TRBV5-1|NA|few|TRBJ1-2
TGCGCCAGCAGCTTAGGGGGAACTAACTATGGCTACACCTTC
CASSLGGTNYGYTF
>TRBV28|TRBD2|few|TRBJ2-5
TGTGCCAGCAGAAGCACTAGCGGGGGAGAGACCCAGTACTTC
CASRSTSGGETQYF
>TRBV18|NA|many|TRBJ1-2
TGTGCCAGCTCCCAGGGCAATAACTATGGCTACACCTTC
CASSQGNNYGYTF
>TRBV30|NA|few|TRBJ2-2
TGTGCCTGGAGGGAAGGAGCCTCCGGGGAGCTGTTTTTT
CAWREGASGELFF
>TRBV30|NA|few|TRBJ1-5
TGTGCCTGGAGCATCGGAAATAGCGAACAGCCCCAGCATTTT
CAWSIGNSEQPQHF
>TRBV5-1|NA|few|TRBJ1-2
TGCGCCAGCAGCTCTCCGACGGCGGCCGGCTACACCTTC
CASSSPTAAGYTF
>TRBV5-1|NA|few|TRBJ1-1
TGCGCCAGCAGCTTGGCCGGGAGGGAGGACACTGAAGCTTTCTTT
CASSLAGREDTEAFF
>TRBV10-3|TRBD1|NA|TRBJ1-5
TGTGCCATCAGTGGACAGGGTGGGGATCAGCCCCAGCATTTT
CAISGQGGDQPQHF
>TRBV6-1|NA|few|TRBJ2-7
TGTGCCAGCAGTGAGGAGGAATTCCTCTTC
CASSEEEFLF
>TRBV7-9|NA|NA|TRBJ1-2
TGTGCCAGCAGCTTAGGACAGGCGTCCTCCTATGGCTACACCTTC
CASSLGQASSYGYTF
>TRBV5-4|TRBD1|NA|TRBJ2-7
TGTGCCAGCAGCGGTGGGGACAGCCAAACTTCCTACGAGCAGTACTTC
CASSGGDSQTSYEQYF
>TRBV5-1|TRBD2|few|TRBJ2-1
TGCGCCAGCAGCACTAGCGGGGGGGGTAATGAGCAGTTCTTC
CASSTSGGGNEQFF
>TRBV7-9|NA|NA|TRBJ2-7
TGTGCCAGCAGCTTGGTTGGGGGGAACTACGAGCAGTACTTC
CASSLVGGNYEQYF
>TRBV4-3|NA|few|TRBJ2-2
TGCGCCAGCAGTCTCCAGGGAAACACCGGGGAGCTGTTTTTT
CASSLQGNTGELFF
>TRBV2|TRBD1|NA|TRBJ2-3
TGTGCCAGCAGTACTCGACAGGGTATCACAGATACGCAGTATTTT
CASSTRQGITDTQYF
>TRBV18|NA|NA|TRBJ1-2
TGTGCCAGCTCACCAGGCCGCGAGGCAGGGCATGGCTACACCTTC
CASSPGREAGHGYTF
>TRBV6-5|TRBD2|NA|TRBJ2-5
TGTGCCACCCTCCAGCGGGGGGGCATCAGAGAGACCCAGTACTTC
CATLQRGGIRETQYF
>TRBV7-3|TRBD1|few|TRBJ2-1
TGTGCCAGCAGCCGTTCTGGGACAGGTTACAATGAGCAGTTCTTC
CASSRSGTGYNEQFF
>TRBV5-1|NA|few|TRBJ1-5
TGCGCCAGCAGCTCCTCGGGAATCTACGGTCAGCCCCAGCATTTT
CASSSSGIYGQPQHF
>TRBV5-6|TRBD2|NA|TRBJ2-1
TGTGCCAGCAGCGGCGGGGGGAGCTCCTACAATGAGCAGTTCTTC
CASSGGGSSYNEQFF
>TRBV19|NA|few|TRBJ1-5
TGTGCCAGTAGTATAGGCGTTCCACGCAATCAGCCCCAGCATTTT
CASSIGVPRNQPQHF
>TRBV5-1|TRBD1|NA|TRBJ2-1
TGCGCCAGCAGCCAGGGACAGGGGGTAACCTACAATGAGCAGTTCTTC
CASSQGQGVTYNEQFF
>TRBV7-9|NA|NA|TRBJ2-5
TGTGCCAGCAGCGAGGACTATGGTCTTCAAGAGACCCAGTACTTC
CASSEDYGLQETQYF
>TRBV28|NA|NA|TRBJ1-4
TGTGCCAGCATCTCCCCGAGCGGTAATGAAAAACTGTTTTTT
CASISPSGNEKLFF
>TRBV9|NA|NA|TRBJ2-5
TGTGCCAGCAGCGTAGGAACTGAAGAGACCCAGTACTTC
CASSVGTEETQYF
>TRBV28|NA|few|TRBJ1-1
TGTGCCAGCAGCTTCGCGCACAGGGCCACTGAAGCTTTCTTT
CASSFAHRATEAFF
>TRBV7-2|NA|few|TRBJ1-5
TGTGCCAGCAGCCCCCAGGGGCAGGGGCAGCCCCAGCATTTT
CASSPQGQGQPQHF
>TRBV4-3|TRBD1|NA|TRBJ2-1
TGCGCCAGCAGCCGGCACACCGGGACAGGGCCTGGGAATGAGCAGTTCTTC
CASSRHTGTGPGNEQFF